Given below is one T cell receptor (beta chain) in context. What this receptor recognizes is not known. Base qualities are missing; no much larger clone stands one base away. This record comes from a study of early T cells in non-severe SARS-CoV-2 infection (dated by TCRdb to the early 2020s). Background on the whole study: Because TCR sequencing was done on bulk RNA from unsorted whole blood, the alpha and beta chains could not be paired.

Findings and caveats that apply to the study as a whole: VDJdb matching was skewed toward anti-spike CD8 responses and likely underestimated virus-specific expansions by missing private and CD4 specificities.

A case-control design nested within a healthcare worker cohort in London, UK, was used, with weekly nasopharyngeal swab PCR tests and blood sampling performed. Healthcare workers were recruited during the week of the UK lockdown, between 23 and 31 March 2020, and followed weekly for up to about 16 weeks. The library was built by means of 5' RACE. Sequencer: NextSeq 500. To correct for sequencing error and PCR bias, the TCR library protocol tagged individual cDNA molecules with unique molecular identifiers. Both TCR alpha and beta chains were sequenced, and tight co-correlation was observed between alpha and beta sequence abundances in each sample. The authors' pipeline ran thus. Decombinator V4 was used to annotate TCR sequences for V gene, J gene and CDR3. Expanded TCRs were defined as changing significantly between any two time points under a Poisson model with p below 0.0001. TCR abundances were normalised to the total number of TCRs sequenced per sample and expressed as counts per million. VDJdb, accessed on 1 November 2021, was searched for TCRs annotated for CMV, EBV and SARS-CoV-2, and TCRs annotated for more than one antigen were excluded. Starting from the raw public reads, TCRdb applied fastp trimming at Q25, assembled clones with MiXCR and retained in-frame beta chains. Rows are combined by CDR3 protein, so each entry shows the most common genes and DNA. The V and J calls come from TCRdb's annotation, not from the publication. The sample includes 50,000 to 65,000 distinct CDR3 sequences, with about 19% observed a single time. The ten largest clones add up to about 15% of the sample.

The receptor comes from an adult who was a healthcare worker with PCR-confirmed SARS-CoV-2 infection or an uninfected control (not recorded which). This sample comprised whole blood, obtained at baseline.

The CDR3 protein sequence reads: CSASSGNSNQPQHF. The DNA sequence is as follows: TGCAGTGCTAGTTCGGGGAATAGCAATCAGCCCCAGCATTTT. The rearrangement joined TRBV20-1 to TRBJ1-5; the D gene lacks a confident call. Taken from the germline V gene (reference sequence), the CDR1 and CDR2 loops are DFQATT and SNEGSKA. Trimming takes 3 bases from V and 0 bases from J, and the germline ends sit 9 bases apart. Reading from cysteine to phenylalanine, the CDR3 counts 14 amino acids. The entry retains the CDR3 DNA only, 42 bases that are in frame from base 1.